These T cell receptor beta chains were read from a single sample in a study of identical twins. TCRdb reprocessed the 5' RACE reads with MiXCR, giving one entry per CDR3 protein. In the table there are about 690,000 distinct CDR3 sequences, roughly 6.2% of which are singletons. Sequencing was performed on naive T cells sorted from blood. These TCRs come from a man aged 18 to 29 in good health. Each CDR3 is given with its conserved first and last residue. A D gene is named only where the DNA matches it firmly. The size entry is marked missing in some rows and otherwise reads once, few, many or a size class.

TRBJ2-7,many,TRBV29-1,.,TGCAGCGTTGAACGGATGGGGGATTCCGTGCAGTACTTC,CSVERMGDSVQYF
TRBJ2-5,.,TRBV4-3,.,TGCGCCAGCAGCCAAGATGGGGGTGCGGAGACCCAGTACTTC,CASSQDGGAETQYF
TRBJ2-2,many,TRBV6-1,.,TGTGCCAGCAGTGAAATGCGGGTAGGGAGCGGGGAGCTGTTTTTT,CASSEMRVGSGELFF
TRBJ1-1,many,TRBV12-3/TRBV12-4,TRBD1,TGTGCCAGCAGCCTAGAGACAGGGGGAACCACTGAAGCTTTCTTT,CASSLETGGTTEAFF
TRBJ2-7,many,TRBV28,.,TGTGCCAGCAGTTTACTCGGTCTCTCCTACGAGCAGTACTTC,CASSLLGLSYEQYF
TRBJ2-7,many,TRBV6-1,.,TGTGCCAGCAGTACCGGACAGATCTACGAGCAGTACTTC,CASSTGQIYEQYF
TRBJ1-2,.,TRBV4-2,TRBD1,TGTGCCAGCAGCCCGGACAGGGACATCCTCGGCTATGGCTACACCTTC,CASSPDRDILGYGYTF
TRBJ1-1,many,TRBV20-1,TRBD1,TGCAGTGCGGCTCCCGGGACAGGGTGGCCTGGGGCTTTCTTT,CSAAPGTGWPGAFF
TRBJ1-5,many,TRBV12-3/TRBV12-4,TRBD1,TGTGCCAGCAGCCGAGGACAGGGATGGGAGCCCCAGCATTTT,CASSRGQGWEPQHF
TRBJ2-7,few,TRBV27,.,TGTGCCAGCAGTTTTATGCCGGGGGCATACGAGCAGTACTTC,CASSFMPGAYEQYF
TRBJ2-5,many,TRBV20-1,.,TGCAGTGCTAGAGATCCAAGCGGCCCAGAGACCCAGTACTTC,CSARDPSGPETQYF
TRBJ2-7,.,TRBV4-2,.,TGTGCCAGCAGCCAATTTATGGGCACCTACGAGCAGTACTTC,CASSQFMGTYEQYF
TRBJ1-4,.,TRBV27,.,TGTGCCAGCAGTTCGAACAGGCGTTACGTCAATGAAAAACTGTTTTTT,CASSSNRRYVNEKLFF
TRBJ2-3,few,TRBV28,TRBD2,TGTGCCAGCAGTTTCCCCCGACTAGCGGGAGTGGGAGATACGCAGTATTTT,CASSFPRLAGVGDTQYF
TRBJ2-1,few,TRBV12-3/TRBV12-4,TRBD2,TGTGCCAGCAGTTTCCTAGCGGGGAGATACAATGAGCAGTTCTTC,CASSFLAGRYNEQFF
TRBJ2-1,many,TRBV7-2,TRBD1,TGTGCCAGCAGCTGGTACTTCCAGGGGGCTGGAAATGAGCAGTTCTTC,CASSWYFQGAGNEQFF
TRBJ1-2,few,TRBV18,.,TGTGCCAGCTCACCCTTTAAAGCTCGGTCCGGCTACACCTTC,CASSPFKARSGYTF
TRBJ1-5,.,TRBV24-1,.,TGTGCCACCAGAGACGGGAGCAATCAGCCCCAGCATTTT,CATRDGSNQPQHF
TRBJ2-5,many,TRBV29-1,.,TGCAGCGTCTTAAAGGAGACCCAGTACTTC,CSVLKETQYF
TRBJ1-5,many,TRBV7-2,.,TGTGCCAGCAGCTTAGCGCGGCCAGACCAGATGAATCAGCCCCAGCATTTT,CASSLARPDQMNQPQHF
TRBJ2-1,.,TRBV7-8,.,TGTGCCAGCAGCTTCGATCCGGAGGGCTACAATGAGCAGTTCTTC,CASSFDPEGYNEQFF
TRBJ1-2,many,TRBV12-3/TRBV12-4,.,TGTGCCAGCAGCAGAACAGGGTTGAACTATGGCTACACCTTC,CASSRTGLNYGYTF
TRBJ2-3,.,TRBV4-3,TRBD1,TGCGCCAGCAGCCAAGACCGACAGGGTACAGATACGCAGTATTTT,CASSQDRQGTDTQYF
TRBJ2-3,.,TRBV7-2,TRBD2,TGTGCCAGCACCGAGGGGTGGCGGGCGGGAGGGAAGGATACGCAGTATTTT,CASTEGWRAGGKDTQYF
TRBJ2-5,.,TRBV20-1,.,TGCAGTGCTAGAGATTCCCGGGGGGCGGAGACCCAGTACTTC,CSARDSRGAETQYF
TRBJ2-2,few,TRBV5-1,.,TGCGCCAGCAGCCTGGAGTATAACACCGGGGAGCTGTTTTTT,CASSLEYNTGELFF
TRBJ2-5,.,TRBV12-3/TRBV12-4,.,TGTGCCAGCAGTCCCTCGGGCGGGCGGAAAGTGACCCAGTACTTC,CASSPSGGRKVTQYF
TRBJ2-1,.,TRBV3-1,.,TGTGCCAGCAGCGGACACACCATCTCCTACAATGAGCAGTTCTTC,CASSGHTISYNEQFF
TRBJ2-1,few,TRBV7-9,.,TGTGCCAGCAGCTTTATGGGCTCTTTCAATGAGCAGTTCTTC,CASSFMGSFNEQFF
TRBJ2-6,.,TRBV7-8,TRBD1,TGTGCCAGCAGCTTATCACCGGGACAGGGGGTCTCTGGGGCCAACGTCCTGACTTTC,CASSLSPGQGVSGANVLTF
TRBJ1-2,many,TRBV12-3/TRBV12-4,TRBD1,TGTGCCAGCAGCGCGGACAGGGAGAACTATGGCTACACCTTC,CASSADRENYGYTF
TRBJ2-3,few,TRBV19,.,TGTGCCAGTGTGGGTTCAGATACGCAGTATTTT,CASVGSDTQYF
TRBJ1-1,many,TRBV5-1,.,TGCGCCAGCAGCGCCATGACAGCAACTCTGAACACTGAAGCTTTCTTT,CASSAMTATLNTEAFF
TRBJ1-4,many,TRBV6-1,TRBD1,TGTGCCAGCAGCGGGACAGAAAATGAAAAACTGTTTTTT,CASSGTENEKLFF
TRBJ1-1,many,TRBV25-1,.,TGTGCCAGCAGTCGGGGGGCTTACACTGAAGCTTTCTTT,CASSRGAYTEAFF
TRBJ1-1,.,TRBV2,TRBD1,TGTGCCAGCAGCGCTGGAGGGACAGCCGAAGCTTTCTTT,CASSAGGTAEAFF
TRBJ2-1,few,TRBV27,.,TGTGCCAGCAGTTTAAGGGGATTCGGTAACAATGAGCAGTTCTTC,CASSLRGFGNNEQFF
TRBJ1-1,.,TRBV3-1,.,TGTGCCAGCCGAGGCCAGAACACTGAAGCTTTCTTT,CASRGQNTEAFF
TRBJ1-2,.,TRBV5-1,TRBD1,TGCGCCAGCAGCTCGACAGGGGATCCCTCCTATGGCTACACCTTC,CASSSTGDPSYGYTF
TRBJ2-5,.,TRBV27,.,TGTGCCAGCAGTTCCGACGTGAGGTACCAAGAGACCCAGTACTTC,CASSSDVRYQETQYF
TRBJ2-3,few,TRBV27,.,TGTGCCAGCAGCCTGGGCTCTTGGTATCAGGCTAGCACAGATACGCAGTATTTT,CASSLGSWYQASTDTQYF
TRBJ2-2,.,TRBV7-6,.,TGTGCCAGCAGCTTAGTAACGTCGGTTATCACCGGGGAGCTGTTTTTT,CASSLVTSVITGELFF
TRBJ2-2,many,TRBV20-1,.,TGCAGTGCCAGGGCCCCCTCAGGGTACCGGGAGCTGTTTTTT,CSARAPSGYRELFF
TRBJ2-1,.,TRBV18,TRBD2,TGTGCCAGCTCACTTAGACTAGCGGTTGAAGATGAGCAGTTCTTC,CASSLRLAVEDEQFF
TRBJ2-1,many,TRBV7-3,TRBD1,TGTGCCAGCAGCTTATTCCCACAGGGGGCAGGTAGTGAGCAGTTCTTC,CASSLFPQGAGSEQFF
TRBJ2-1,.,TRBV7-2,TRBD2,TGTGCCAGCAGCCTCTTCGGTGCGCTAGCGGGAGCTGGTGAGCAGTTCTTC,CASSLFGALAGAGEQFF
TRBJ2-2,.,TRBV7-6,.,TGTGCCAGCAGCTTAGAAGTCCCCGGGGAGCTGTTTTTT,CASSLEVPGELFF
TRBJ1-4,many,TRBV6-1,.,TGTGCCGCGGTACAGGGACCATCCAATGAAAAACTGTTTTTT,CAAVQGPSNEKLFF
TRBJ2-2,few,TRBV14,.,TGTGCCAGCAGCCCCCCGAACACGGACGGGGAGCTGTTTTTT,CASSPPNTDGELFF
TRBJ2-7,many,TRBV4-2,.,TGTGCCAGCAGCCAAGGTTCCCTCGGGGACCGATCCTACGAGCAGTACTTC,CASSQGSLGDRSYEQYF
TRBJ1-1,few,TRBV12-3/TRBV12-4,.,TGTGCCAGCAGTTTCCTACCGGGACTTGGGGACACTGAAGCTTTCTTT,CASSFLPGLGDTEAFF
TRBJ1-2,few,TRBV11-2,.,TGTGCCACCCACGGGGTGTATGGCTACACCTTC,CATHGVYGYTF
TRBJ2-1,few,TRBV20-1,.,TGCAGTGCTCTGCCTTCCAGACGAAAAGGCCCAAGCTCCTACAATGAGCAGTTCTTC,CSALPSRRKGPSSYNEQFF
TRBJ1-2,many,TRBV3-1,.,TGTGCCAGCAGCCAAACGGCTCGGAGCCACTATGGCTACACCTTC,CASSQTARSHYGYTF
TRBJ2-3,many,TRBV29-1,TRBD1,TGCAGCGTGGACAGGGGGCTGCCTTCGCAGTATTTT,CSVDRGLPSQYF
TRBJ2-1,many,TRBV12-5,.,TGTGCTAGTGTCCGGGAAGGCGCCTACAATGAGCAGTTCTTC,CASVREGAYNEQFF
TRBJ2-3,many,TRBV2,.,TGTGCCAGCAAAACAGATACGCAGTATTTT,CASKTDTQYF